These 17 T cell receptor beta chains were sequenced from one sample in a study of cytomegalovirus exposure and HLA in healthy donors. The method was immunoSEQ multiplex PCR; TCRdb's version includes in-frame clones alone and lacks a portion of them. The sample includes around 300,000 clones, about 86% of them seen just once. The specimen sequenced was PBMCs. The receptors were gathered from a woman younger than 30 in good health and CMV-seronegative.

The CDR3 sequence: CASSFYATGWETQYF. The CDR3 DNA is TGTGCCAGCAGCTTCTACGCGACAGGGTGGGAGACCCAGTACTTC. The chain joins TRBV5-4 to TRBJ2-5, with TRBD1 identical over 7 bases. The V and J ends lost 2 bases and 5 bases, in that order; junction bases with no gene match: 9. CDR3 size: 15 residues. Germline values: CDR1 SGHNT, CDR2 YYREEE (reference sequence).

The rearrangement joins TRBV18 to TRBJ2-7, with 8 bases matching TRBD1. Germline CDR1 KGHSH, CDR2 LQKENI. The V and J ends lost 2 bases and 3 bases, in that order; junction bases with no gene match: 12. The CDR3 has 17 amino acids. This CDR3 reads CASSPMETGVNGYEQYF. CDR3 nucleotides: TGTGCCAGCTCACCAATGGAGACAGGGGTCAATGGCTACGAGCAGTACTTC.

This clone was recorded once. The rearrangement links TRBV19 to TRBJ1-5; TRBD1 is a possible D gene (6 bases). Between the trimmed V and J ends, which lost 6 bases and 4 bases, there was a span of 19 bases. The CDR3 runs to 16 residues. Germline CDR1 is LNHDA and CDR2 is SQIVND (reference sequence). This CDR3 reads CASSNSRGYENQPQHF. The CDR3 region has the DNA TGTGCCAGTAGCAATAGCAGGGGTTACGAAAATCAGCCCCAGCATTTT.

The gene calls are TRBV5-4 and TRBJ2-7; 8 nucleotides agree with TRBD1. V lost 3 bases, J lost 2 bases, and 4 bases stayed unmatched. There are 14 residues in the CDR3. Per the germline V gene, CDR1 is SGHNT and CDR2 is YYREEE (reference sequence). The CDR3 bases are TGTGCCAGCAGCTCGACAGGGGAGGCCTACGAGCAGTACTTC. Its protein is CASSSTGEAYEQYF. Full variable domain (outside the CDR3, taken from reference TRBV5-4 and TRBJ2-7): ETGVTQSPTHLIKTRGQQVTLRCSSQSGHNTVSWYQQALGQGPQFIFQYYREEENGRGNFPPRFSGLQFPNYSSELNVNALELDDSALYLCASSSTGEAYEQYFGPGTRLTVT.

V is TRBV4-1 and J is TRBJ2-7; D uncertain. Germline-derived CDR1 and CDR2 are MGHRA and YSYEKL. CDR3 length: 15 amino acids. Trimming shortened V by 0 bases and J by 3 bases, and 12 bases separated the two germline ends. This chain's CDR3 is CASSQDTSPGYEQYF. The CDR3 DNA sequence: TGCGCCAGCAGCCAAGATACATCTCCGGGCTACGAGCAGTACTTC.

The chain couples TRBV27 to TRBJ2-7, with 7 bases lining up with TRBD1. Germline V gene lookup returns CDR1 MNHEY and CDR2 SMNVEV (reference sequence). V shed 2 bases, J shed 4 bases, and the junction held 5 bases outside the gene matches. This CDR3 is 14 amino acids long. The CDR3 DNA is TGTGCCAGCAGTTTAGGGGACAGAATATACGAGCAGTACTTC. It yields the protein CASSLGDRIYEQYF.

The J gene is TRBJ2-2, the V gene TRBV4-3; 8 bases line up with TRBD1. CDR3 length equals 16 residues. Germline V gene lookup returns CDR1 LGHNA and CDR2 YSLEER. Trimming took 1 base from V and 4 from J; bases not matched to a gene: 5. CDR3 protein: CASSQGTGSGTGELFF. The CDR3 DNA reads as TGCGCCAGCAGCCAAGGGACAGGGTCGGGCACCGGGGAGCTGTTTTTT.

The chain joins TRBV7-9 to TRBJ1-2; possible D gene TRBD1, 6 bases. Germline lookup yields CDR1 SEHNR and CDR2 FQNEAQ (reference sequence). V was pared by 5 bases and J by 4 bases, with 14 bases between. CDR3 size: 14 residues. The CDR3 coding sequence is TGTGCCAGCAGCCCATCCGACAGGAGCTATGGCTACACCTTC. Translating gives CASSPSDRSYGYTF.

This sequence joins TRBV18 and TRBJ2-7; TRBD2 matches 14 bases. J lost 5 bases, V lost 2 bases, and 5 bases had no gene match. Germline assignment: CDR1 KGHSH and CDR2 LQKENI. This CDR3 is built from 16 residues. CDR3 amino acids: CASSPGTSGSRNEQYF. The CDR3 bases are TGTGCCAGCTCACCAGGGACTAGCGGGAGTAGGAACGAGCAGTACTTC. Full variable domain (outside the CDR3, taken from reference TRBV18 and TRBJ2-7): NAGVMQNPRHLVRRRGQEARLRCSPMKGHSHVYWYRQLPEEGLKFMVYLQKENIIDESGMPKERFSAEFPKEGPSILRIQQVVRGDSAAYFCASSPGTSGSRNEQYFGPGTRLTVT.

The chain links TRBV2 to TRBJ2-1, with TRBD1 as a possible D gene (5 bases). With 2 bases removed from V and 3 bases from J, the gap between germline ends came to 8 bases. Germline V gene lookup returns CDR1 SNHLY and CDR2 FYNNEI. CDR3 size: 14 residues. CDR3 sequence: CASSEQGYYNEQFF. CDR3 DNA sequence: TGTGCCAGCAGTGAACAGGGTTACTACAATGAGCAGTTCTTC.

Note on this clone: One junction end disagrees with the germline gene, perhaps due to a read error. This sequence joins TRBV4-1 and TRBJ1-3; 7 bases map to TRBD1. This CDR3 is built from 14 residues. Looked up from germline, CDR1 is MGHRA and CDR2 is YSYEKL. This chain's CDR3 is CASSRTGYGDTIYF. CDR3 in DNA: TGCGCCAGCAGCCGGACAGGCTATGGAGACACCATATATTTT.

This chain joins TRBV19 and TRBJ2-1; 11 bases agree with TRBD2. V was clipped by 4 bases and J by 6 bases; unmatched bases: 5. Germline values: CDR1 LNHDA, CDR2 SQIVND (reference sequence). The CDR3 runs to 15 residues. Here the CDR3 DNA reads TGTGCCAGTAGTACCGTAGCGGGAGGGTTCAATGAGCAGTTCTTC. Translated, it gives CASSTVAGGFNEQFF.

The chain has TRBV29-1 and TRBJ2-7; the match to TRBD1 covers 7 bases. V trimming: 1 base; J trimming: 5 bases; junction bases outside the gene matches: 5. In germline, CDR1 is SQVTM, CDR2 ANQGSEA. There are 13 residues in the CDR3. CDR3 amino acids: CSVEVYRGDEQYF. As DNA, the CDR3 is TGCAGCGTTGAAGTTTACAGGGGTGACGAGCAGTACTTC.

This clone has more than one count but fewer than ten. The chain recombines TRBV2 with TRBJ1-5; TRBD1 is a possible D gene (6 bases). The germline V gene has CDR1 SNHLY and CDR2 FYNNEI. Trimming shortened V by 2 bases and J by 3 bases, and 11 bases separated the two germline ends. CDR3 length equals 15 residues. CDR3 residues: CASSELTGLNQPQHF. The CDR3 coding sequence is TGTGCCAGCAGTGAATTGACAGGACTCAATCAGCCCCAGCATTTT.

The chain couples TRBV29-1 to TRBJ2-7; 9 bases are a match to TRBD1. The CDR3 is made up of 13 amino acids. Germline CDR1 and CDR2: SQVTM and ANQGSEA. The V segment lost 3 bases and the J segment 2 bases; nucleotides outside the gene matches: 2. CDR3 sequence (DNA): TGCAGCGTTGAGGGGACAGGGACCTACGAGCAGTACTTC. Amino acid sequence: CSVEGTGTYEQYF.

In this sample, this clone turned up once. The chain combines TRBV7-2 with TRBJ2-2, with 9 bases aligning to TRBD2. Germline V lookup: CDR1 SGHTA, CDR2 FQGNSA. This CDR3 is built from 17 residues. V was clipped by 1 base and J by 6 bases; unmatched bases: 9. In nucleotides, the CDR3 is TGTGCCAGCAGCTTAGTTCTGGCCCAGCGGGGGGCCGGGGAGCTGTTTTTT. It specifies CASSLVLAQRGAGELFF.

The gene calls are TRBV25-1 and TRBJ2-4, with 11 bases identical to TRBD2. The CDR3 spans 14 residues. Per germline, CDR1 MGHDK and CDR2 SYGVNS. V was clipped by 4 bases and J by 7 bases; unmatched bases: 3. The CDR3 spells CASSVGLAANIQYF. The CDR3 region has the DNA TGTGCCAGCAGTGTGGGACTAGCGGCCAACATTCAGTACTTC.